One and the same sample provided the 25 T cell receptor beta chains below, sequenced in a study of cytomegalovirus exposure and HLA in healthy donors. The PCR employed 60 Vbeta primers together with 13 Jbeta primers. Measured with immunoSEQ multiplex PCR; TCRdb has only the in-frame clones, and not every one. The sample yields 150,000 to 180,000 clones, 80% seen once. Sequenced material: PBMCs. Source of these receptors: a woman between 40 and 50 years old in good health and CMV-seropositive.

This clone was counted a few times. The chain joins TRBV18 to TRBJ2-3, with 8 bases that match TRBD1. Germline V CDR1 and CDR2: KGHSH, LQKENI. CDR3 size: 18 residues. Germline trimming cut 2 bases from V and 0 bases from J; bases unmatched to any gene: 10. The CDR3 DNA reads TGTGCCAGCTCACCATTCGGAAGACAGGGGCTAAGCACAGATACGCAGTATTTT. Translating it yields CASSPFGRQGLSTDTQYF. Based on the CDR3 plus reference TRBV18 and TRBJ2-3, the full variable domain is NAGVMQNPRHLVRRRGQEARLRCSPMKGHSHVYWYRQLPEEGLKFMVYLQKENIIDESGMPKERFSAEFPKEGPSILRIQQVVRGDSAAYFCASSPFGRQGLSTDTQYFGPGTRLTVL.

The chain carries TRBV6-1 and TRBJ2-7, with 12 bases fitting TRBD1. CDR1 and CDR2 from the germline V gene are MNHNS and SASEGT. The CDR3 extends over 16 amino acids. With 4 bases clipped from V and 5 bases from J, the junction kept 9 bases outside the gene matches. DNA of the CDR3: TGTGCCAGCAGTGGCGGGGTCGGGACAGGGGGCGACGAGCAGTACTTC. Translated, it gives CASSGGVGTGGDEQYF.

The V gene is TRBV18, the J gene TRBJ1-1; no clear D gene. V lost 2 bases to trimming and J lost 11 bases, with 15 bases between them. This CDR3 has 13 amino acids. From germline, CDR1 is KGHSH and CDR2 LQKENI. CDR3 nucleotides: TGTGCCAGCTCACCAAATCACGCCCGTGAGGCTTTCTTT. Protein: CASSPNHAREAFF.

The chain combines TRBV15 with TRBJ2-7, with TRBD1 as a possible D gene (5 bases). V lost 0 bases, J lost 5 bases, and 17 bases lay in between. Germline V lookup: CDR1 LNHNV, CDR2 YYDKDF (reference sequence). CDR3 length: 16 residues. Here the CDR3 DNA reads TGTGCCACCAGCAGAGAGACAGCTCTTTTAGGCGACGAGCAGTACTTC. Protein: CATSRETALLGDEQYF.

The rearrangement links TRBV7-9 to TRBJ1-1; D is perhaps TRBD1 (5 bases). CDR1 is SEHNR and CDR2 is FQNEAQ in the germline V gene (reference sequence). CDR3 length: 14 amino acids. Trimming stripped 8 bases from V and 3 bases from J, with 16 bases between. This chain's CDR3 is CASGIGSGDTEAFF. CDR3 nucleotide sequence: TGTGCCAGCGGAATTGGGTCGGGGGACACTGAAGCTTTCTTT.

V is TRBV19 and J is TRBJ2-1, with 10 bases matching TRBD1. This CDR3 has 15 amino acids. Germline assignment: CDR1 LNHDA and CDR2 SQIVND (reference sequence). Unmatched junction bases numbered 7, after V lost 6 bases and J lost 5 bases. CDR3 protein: CASRQTGGRDNEQFF. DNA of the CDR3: TGTGCCAGTAGACAGACAGGGGGCCGCGACAATGAGCAGTTCTTC.

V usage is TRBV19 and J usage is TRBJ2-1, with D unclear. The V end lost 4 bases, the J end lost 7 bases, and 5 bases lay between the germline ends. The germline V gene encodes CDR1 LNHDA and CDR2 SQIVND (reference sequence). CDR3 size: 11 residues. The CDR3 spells CASSNLNEQFF. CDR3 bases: TGTGCCAGTAGTAACCTAAATGAGCAGTTCTTC.

This CDR3 reads CASSYLSGYEQYF. Here the CDR3 DNA reads TGTGCCAGCAGCTATCTCTCCGGCTACGAGCAGTACTTC. V gene TRBV7-9 combines with J gene TRBJ2-7; no reliable D call. The length of the CDR3 is 13 residues. Germline V gives CDR1 SEHNR, CDR2 FQNEAQ (reference sequence). Trimming took off 4 bases at V and 3 bases at J, with 10 bases between the two ends.

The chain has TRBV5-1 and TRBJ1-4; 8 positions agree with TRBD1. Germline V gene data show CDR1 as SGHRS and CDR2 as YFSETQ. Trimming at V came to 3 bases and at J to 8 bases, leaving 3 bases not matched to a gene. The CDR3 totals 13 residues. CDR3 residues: CASSWGQDEKLFF. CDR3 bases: TGCGCCAGCAGCTGGGGACAGGACGAAAAACTGTTTTTT. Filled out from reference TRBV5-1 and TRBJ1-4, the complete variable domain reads KAGVTQTPRYLIKTRGQQVTLSCSPISGHRSVSWYQQTPGQGLQFLFEYFSETQRNKGNFPGRFSGRQFSNSRSEMNVSTLELGDSALYLCASSWGQDEKLFFGSGTQLSVL.

As DNA, the CDR3 is TGTGCCAGCAGGACAGGAAACTATGGCTACACCTTC. Residues: CASRTGNYGYTF. The chain is built from TRBV6-5 and TRBJ1-2; D is possibly TRBD1 (6 bases). Looked up from germline, CDR1 is MNHEY and CDR2 is SVGAGI. The CDR3 loop spans 12 amino acids. V shed 6 bases and J shed 2 bases, with 7 bases lying between them.

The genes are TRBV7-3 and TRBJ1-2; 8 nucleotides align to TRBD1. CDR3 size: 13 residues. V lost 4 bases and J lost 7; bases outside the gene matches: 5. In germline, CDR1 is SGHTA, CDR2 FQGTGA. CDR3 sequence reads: CASSSPGGFGYTF. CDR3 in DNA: TGTGCCAGCAGCTCCCCAGGGGGCTTTGGCTACACCTTC.

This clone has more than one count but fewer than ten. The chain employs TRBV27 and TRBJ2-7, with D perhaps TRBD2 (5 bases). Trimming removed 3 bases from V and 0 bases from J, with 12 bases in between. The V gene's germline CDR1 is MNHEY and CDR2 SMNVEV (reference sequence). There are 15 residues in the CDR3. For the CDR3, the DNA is TGTGCCAGCAGTTTGAGGGCCGGGTACTCCTACGAGCAGTACTTC. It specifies CASSLRAGYSYEQYF.

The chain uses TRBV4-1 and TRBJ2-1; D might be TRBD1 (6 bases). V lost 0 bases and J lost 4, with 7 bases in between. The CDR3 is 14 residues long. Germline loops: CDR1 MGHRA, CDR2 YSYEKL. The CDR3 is CASSQEDSYNEQFF. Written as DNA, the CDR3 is TGCGCCAGCAGCCAAGAGGACAGTTACAATGAGCAGTTCTTC.

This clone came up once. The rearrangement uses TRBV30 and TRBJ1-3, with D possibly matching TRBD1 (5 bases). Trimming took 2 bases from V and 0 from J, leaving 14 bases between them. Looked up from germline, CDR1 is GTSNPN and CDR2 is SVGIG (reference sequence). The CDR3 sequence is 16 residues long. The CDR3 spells CAWSPRVRHSGNTIYF. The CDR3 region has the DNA TGTGCCTGGAGTCCCAGGGTCCGTCACTCTGGAAACACCATATATTTT.

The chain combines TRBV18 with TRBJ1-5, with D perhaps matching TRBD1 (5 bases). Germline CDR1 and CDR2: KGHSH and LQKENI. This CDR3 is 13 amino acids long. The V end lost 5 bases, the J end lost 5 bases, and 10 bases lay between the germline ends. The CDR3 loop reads CASSGGGDQPQHF. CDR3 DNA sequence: TGTGCCAGCTCAGGTGGGGGGGATCAGCCCCAGCATTTT.

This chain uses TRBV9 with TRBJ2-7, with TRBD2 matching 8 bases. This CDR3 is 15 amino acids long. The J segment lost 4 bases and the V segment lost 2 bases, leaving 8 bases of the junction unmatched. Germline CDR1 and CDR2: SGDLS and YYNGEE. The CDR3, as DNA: TGTGCCAGCAGCGTGGAGAGCGGGAGCGGGTACGAGCAGTACTTC. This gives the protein CASSVESGSGYEQYF. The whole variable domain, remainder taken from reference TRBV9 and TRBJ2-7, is DSGVTQTPKHLITATGQRVTLRCSPRSGDLSVYWYQQSLDQGLQFLIQYYNGEERAKGNILERFSAQQFPDLHSELNLSSLELGDSALYFCASSVESGSGYEQYFGPGTRLTVT.

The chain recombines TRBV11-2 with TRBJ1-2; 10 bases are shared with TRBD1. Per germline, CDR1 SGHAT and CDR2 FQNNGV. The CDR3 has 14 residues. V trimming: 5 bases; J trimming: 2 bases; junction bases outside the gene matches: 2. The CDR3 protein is CASSRDRGNYGYTF. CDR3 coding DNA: TGTGCCAGCAGCCGGGACAGGGGAAACTATGGCTACACCTTC.

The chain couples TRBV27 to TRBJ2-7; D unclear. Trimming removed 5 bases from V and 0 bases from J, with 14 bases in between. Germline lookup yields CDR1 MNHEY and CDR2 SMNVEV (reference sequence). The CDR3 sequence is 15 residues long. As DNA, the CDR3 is TGTGCCAGCAGTCCCGGTGGTATGAGCTCCTACGAGCAGTACTTC. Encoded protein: CASSPGGMSSYEQYF.

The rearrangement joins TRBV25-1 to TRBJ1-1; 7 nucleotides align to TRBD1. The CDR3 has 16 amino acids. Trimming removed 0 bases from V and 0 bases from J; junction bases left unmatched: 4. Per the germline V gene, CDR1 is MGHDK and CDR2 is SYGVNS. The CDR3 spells CASSEYGGQLNTEAFF. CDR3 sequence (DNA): TGTGCCAGCAGTGAATATGGGGGACAGTTGAACACTGAAGCTTTCTTT.

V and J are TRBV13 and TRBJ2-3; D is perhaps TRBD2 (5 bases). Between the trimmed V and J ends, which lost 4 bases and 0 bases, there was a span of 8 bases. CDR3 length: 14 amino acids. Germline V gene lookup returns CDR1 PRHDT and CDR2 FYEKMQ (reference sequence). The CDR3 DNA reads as TGTGCCAGCAGCTCGCGGGTGAGCACAGATACGCAGTATTTT. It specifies CASSSRVSTDTQYF.

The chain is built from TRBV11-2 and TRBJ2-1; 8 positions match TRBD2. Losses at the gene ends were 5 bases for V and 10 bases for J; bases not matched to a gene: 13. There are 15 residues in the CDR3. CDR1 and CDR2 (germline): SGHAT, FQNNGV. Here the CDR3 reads CASSPSQGRLAEQFF. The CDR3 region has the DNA TGTGCCAGCAGCCCCTCCCAAGGTCGACTAGCGGAGCAGTTCTTC. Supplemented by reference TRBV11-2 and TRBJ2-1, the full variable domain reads EAGVAQSPRYKIIEKRQSVAFWCNPISGHATLYWYQQILGQGPKLLIQFQNNGVVDDSQLPKDRFSAERLKGVDSTLKIQPAKLEDSAVYLCASSPSQGRLAEQFFGPGTRLTVL.

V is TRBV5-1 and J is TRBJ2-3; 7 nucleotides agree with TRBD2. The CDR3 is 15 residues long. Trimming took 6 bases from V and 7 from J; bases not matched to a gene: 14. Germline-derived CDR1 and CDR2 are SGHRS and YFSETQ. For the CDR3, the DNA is TGCGCCAGCAACCCTACTGGCGGGAGCGGAAATACGCAGTATTTT. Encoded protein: CASNPTGGSGNTQYF.

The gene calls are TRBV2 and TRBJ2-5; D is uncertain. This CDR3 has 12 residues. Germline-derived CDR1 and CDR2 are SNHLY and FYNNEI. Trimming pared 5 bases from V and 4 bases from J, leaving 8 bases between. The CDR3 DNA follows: TGTGCCAGCAGTATCGGGTCAGAGACCCAGTACTTC. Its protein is CASSIGSETQYF. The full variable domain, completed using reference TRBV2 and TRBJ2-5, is EPEVTQTPSHQVTQMGQEVILRCVPISNHLYFYWYRQILGQKVEFLVSFYNNEISEKSEIFDDQFSVERPDGSNFTLKIRSTKLEDSAMYFCASSIGSETQYFGPGTRLLVL.

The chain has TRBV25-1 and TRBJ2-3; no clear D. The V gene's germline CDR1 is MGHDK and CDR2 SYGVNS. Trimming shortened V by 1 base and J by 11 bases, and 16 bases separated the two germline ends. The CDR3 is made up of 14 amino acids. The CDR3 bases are TGTGCCAGCAGTGAATCGAAGTACCCAGATGGGCAGTATTTT. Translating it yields CASSESKYPDGQYF.

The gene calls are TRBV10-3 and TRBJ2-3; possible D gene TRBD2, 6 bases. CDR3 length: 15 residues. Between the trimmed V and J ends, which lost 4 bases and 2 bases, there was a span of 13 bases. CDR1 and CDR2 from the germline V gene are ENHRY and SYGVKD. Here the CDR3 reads CAISAPAGTTDTQYF. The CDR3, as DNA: TGTGCCATCAGTGCCCCAGCGGGCACCACAGATACGCAGTATTTT.